The present TCR beta chain was sequenced within a study of T cells in Graves' hyperthyroidism and ophthalmopathy (dated by TCRdb to the late 2010s). About the full investigation: Peripheral blood was sampled at the time of initial diagnosis, prior to any treatment. Whether ophthalmopathy could be predicted prospectively was tested in an independent validation cohort made up of about 18 hyperthyroidism patients plus 17 patients who later progressed to ophthalmopathy. For training and testing, the 80 to 100 patients in the discovery cohort were randomly divided in a 7:3 ratio. The study also compared thyroid tissue and blood T-cell repertoires from 6 or 7 Graves' hyperthyroidism patients. A discovery cohort of about a hundred patients, approximately 44 with Graves' ophthalmopathy and 57 with stable Graves' hyperthyroidism, was used to find distinguishing TCR V-J signatures. Once sampling was done, hyperthyroidism patients were given methimazole at a starting dose of 30 mg daily, whereas ophthalmopathy patients were given high-dose intravenous methylprednisolone. TCR Vbeta CDR3 sequencing of roughly 140 peripheral blood samples (under 45 ophthalmopathy, 75 to 85 hyperthyroidism and roughly 17 progressor patients) is reported in the paper. What the research found in general, with its limitations: A model built on a 13 V-J signature distinguished ophthalmopathy from stable hyperthyroidism, reaching around 87% sensitivity and approximately 81% specificity in cross-validation and 80%/75% in testing. In validation, progression to ophthalmopathy was predicted by the model with 65% to 71% sensitivity and roughly 76% specificity, a median of roughly 6.4 months before onset. No statistical method was used to set the sample size in advance, and investigators knew the group allocation. Most expanded thyroid clonotypes (frequency above 0.001) were also found in blood, which suggests that blood repertoires may mirror thyroid immune responses.

A patient counted as having stable Graves' hyperthyroidism if no progression to ophthalmopathy occurred over 18 months of follow-up. The hyperthyroidism patients were between 18 and 65 years old and newly diagnosed, with a disease duration of less than 2 months. Any patient with an uncontrolled infection, another autoimmune disease, pregnancy or lactation was excluded. Diagnoses relied on clinical symptoms, serum thyroxine and TRAb, thyroid ultrasound and orbital computed tomography. PBMCs were isolated from approximately 10 ml of fresh peripheral blood by Ficoll-Paque density gradient centrifugation. Total RNA was extracted using Trizol reagent, and RNA quality was assessed on an Agilent 2100 Bioanalyzer. This clonotype was counted ten times or more. There is no known antigen for this receptor. The input lacks base qualities; no much larger clone sits a single base away. The TCR beta CDR3 regions were amplified from RNA transcripts. A first-round RT-PCR of the TCR CDR3 used the HTBI primer set with the Qiagen OneStep RT-PCR kit. The libraries were constructed in a second round of multiplex PCR and then size-selected and purified. Sequencing of the libraries was done on an Illumina HiSeq2000 using paired-end 100 bp reads. Per the source publication's procedure: SOAPnuke was used to process the raw data, removing reads that contained adapters or uncalled bases, had a mean Phred below 15, or lacked an exact match to the constant primer or identifier. High-quality paired reads were merged with COPE v1.2.5, and unique nucleotide sequences were defined as clonotypes. MiTCR v1.1 was used to align the clonotypes against IMGT TRBV, TRBD and TRBJ reference segments. Analysis was restricted to V-J combinations with a frequency above 0.0001, which covered 99% to 99.2% of repertoires. The TCS score was defined as F50 (clonal expansion) divided by E x V (chaos), with BLOSUM62-based TCRdist calculated between CDR3 peptides within each V-J. Welch's t-statistics and random forest reduced some 510 V-J features to some 14, which were used in a naive Bayes classifier (R e1071). TCRdb reran the public reads through fastp at Q25 and MiXCR, keeping productive beta chains. Identical CDR3 protein sequences are pooled into one entry, listed with their most common genes and DNA. What appears here as the V and J calls and clone size reflects TCRdb's work, not the paper's. This sample is represented by under 350,000 distinct CDR3 sequences; roughly a fifth of them were singletons. The top ten hold around 48% of the sample.

V is shortened by 6 bases, J by 2 bases, and the region joining them spans 23 bases. Measured from the cysteine to the phenylalanine, the CDR3 is 18 residues long. CDR3 DNA is the only sequence kept; it has 54 bases, read in frame from the first base. The sample consisted of blood. The sequence is built from TRBV12-3 or TRBV12-4 and TRBJ1-5, with TRBD1 as a weak D call on 5 bases. The sequence was collected from a woman aged 45-65 years with Graves' hyperthyroidism. The CDR3 region reads CASSARGRTGMGNQPQHF. The nucleotides are TGTGCCAGCAGCGCTCGGGGACGGACTGGTATGGGCAATCAGCCCCAGCATTTT.